The entry that follows covers one TCR beta chain sequence. Its antigen is as yet unknown. This entry belongs to a study of cytomegalovirus exposure and HLA in healthy donors. Across the study: Researchers previously reported finding more than 100 million unique TCR beta sequences from around 200 million T cells. Broader study findings: It was reported that the classifier diagnosed cytomegalovirus status with high specificity and sensitivity in both the original and validation cohorts.

The PCR was carried out with 60 Vbeta primers and 13 Jbeta primers. TCRdb keeps only in-frame clones here, not all; method: immunoSEQ multiplex PCR. The table lists roughly 200,000 clones, over 60% of them singletons. The CDR3 extends over 15 amino acids. CDR1 and CDR2 (germline): SGHTA, FQGNSA. The J segment lost 3 bases and the V segment lost 2 bases, leaving 4 bases of the junction unmatched. The receptor was isolated from a middle-aged man in good health and CMV-seronegative. V usage is TRBV7-2 and J usage is TRBJ2-1, with 7 bases that match TRBD2. Specimen: PBMCs. The CDR3 region has the DNA TGTGCCAGCAGCTTATTAGGGACTATCTACAATGAGCAGTTCTTC. The encoded protein is CASSLLGTIYNEQFF.